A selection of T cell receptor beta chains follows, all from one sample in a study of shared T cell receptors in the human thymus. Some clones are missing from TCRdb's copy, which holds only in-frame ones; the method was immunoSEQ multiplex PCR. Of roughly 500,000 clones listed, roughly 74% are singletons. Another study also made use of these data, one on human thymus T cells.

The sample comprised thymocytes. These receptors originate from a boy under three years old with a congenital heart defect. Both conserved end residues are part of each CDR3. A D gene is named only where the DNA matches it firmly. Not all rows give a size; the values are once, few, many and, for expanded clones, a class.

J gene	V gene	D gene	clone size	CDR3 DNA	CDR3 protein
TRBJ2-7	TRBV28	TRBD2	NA	TGTGCCAGCAGCCGCAGACTAGCGGGAATCCTCTCCTACGAGCAGTACTTC	CASSRRLAGILSYEQYF
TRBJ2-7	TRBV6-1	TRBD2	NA	TGTGCCAGCAGTGAAGGGACTAGCGGGTATTACGAGCAGTACTTC	CASSEGTSGYYEQYF
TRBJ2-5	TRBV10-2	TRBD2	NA	TGCGCCAGCAGTCCGACTAGCGGGACGCCTGGGGAGACCCAGTACTTC	CASSPTSGTPGETQYF
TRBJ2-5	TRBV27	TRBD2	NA	TGTGCCAGCAGCCGACTAGCGGGAGGGCTAGAGACCCAGTACTTC	CASSRLAGGLETQYF
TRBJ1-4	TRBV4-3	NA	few	TGCGCCAGCAGCAAGAGAGGGCAGCTTGCAACTAATGAAAAACTGTTTTTT	CASSKRGQLATNEKLFF
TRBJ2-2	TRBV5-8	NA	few	TGTGCCAGCAGGGGGAGCACCGGGGAGCTGTTTTTT	CASRGSTGELFF
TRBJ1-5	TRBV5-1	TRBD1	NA	TGCGCCAGCAGCGCTGGGACAGGGGGAAATCAGCCCCAGCATTTT	CASSAGTGGNQPQHF
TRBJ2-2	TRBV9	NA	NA	TGTGCCACCGGGATAAACACCGGGGAGCTGTTTTTT	CATGINTGELFF
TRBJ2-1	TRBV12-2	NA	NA	TGTGCAAGCCTTAAAGTCCTAGCGGGAGGTAGCAATGAGCAGTTCTTC	CASLKVLAGGSNEQFF
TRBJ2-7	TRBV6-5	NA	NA	TGTGCCAGCAGTTACCCAACAGGGAATAGGTACGAGCAGTACTTC	CASSYPTGNRYEQYF
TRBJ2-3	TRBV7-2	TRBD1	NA	TGTGCCAGCAGCTTAACCGGACAGGGTCATCTACCTACAGTTACGCAGTATTTT	CASSLTGQGHLPTVTQYF
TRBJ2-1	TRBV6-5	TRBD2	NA	TGTGCCAGCAGTCCCCGACTAGCCCCCTACAATGAGCAGTTCTTC	CASSPRLAPYNEQFF
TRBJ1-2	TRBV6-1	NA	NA	TGTGCCAGCAGCTCCATTTGGGAGACCCATGGCTACACCTTC	CASSSIWETHGYTF
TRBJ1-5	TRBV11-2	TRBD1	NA	TGTGCCAGCAGCCCGGGGACAGCGAGCAATCAGCCCCAGCATTTT	CASSPGTASNQPQHF
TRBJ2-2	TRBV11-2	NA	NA	TGTGCCAGCAGCTTAGGGCGGCTTCCCTTGTCCACCGGGGAGCTGTTTTTT	CASSLGRLPLSTGELFF
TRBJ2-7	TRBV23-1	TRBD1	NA	TGCGCCAGCAGTCAAGGGACAGGGACCCTTTGTTGGTACTTC	CASSQGTGTLCWYF
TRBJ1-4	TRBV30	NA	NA	TGTGCCTGGAATTTCGGCCGCCGAGGGGGGGAACTGTTTTTT	CAWNFGRRGGELFF
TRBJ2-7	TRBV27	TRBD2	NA	TGTGCCAGCAGTTTATCCGCTAGCGGAAGCTCCTACGAGCAGTACTTC	CASSLSASGSSYEQYF
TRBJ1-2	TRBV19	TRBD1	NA	TGTGCCAGTAGCCGCTCCGAGACAGGGGGCTATGGCTACACCTTC	CASSRSETGGYGYTF
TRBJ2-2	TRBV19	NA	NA	TGTGCCAGTAGTAGCCCCCATCCCCCGGGGTGTAACACCGGGGAGCTGTTTTTT	CASSSPHPPGCNTGELFF
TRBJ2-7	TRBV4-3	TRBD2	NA	TGCGCCAGCAGCCAACGGGCGGGAGGTGGGTACGAGCAGTACTTC	CASSQRAGGGYEQYF
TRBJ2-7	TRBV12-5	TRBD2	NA	TGTGCTAGTGGTTTGTCAGCGGGAGGGCCGAGGTTCTGCGAGCAGTACTTC	CASGLSAGGPRFCEQYF
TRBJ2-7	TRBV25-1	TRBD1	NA	TGTGCCAGCAGTGGCCTCCGACAGGGCCACTACGAGCAGTACTTC	CASSGLRQGHYEQYF
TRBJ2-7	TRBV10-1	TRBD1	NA	TGCGCCAGCAGTCCCGGGACAGGGGCCTACGAGCAGTACTTC	CASSPGTGAYEQYF
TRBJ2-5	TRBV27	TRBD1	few	TGTGCCAGCAGTCCGCTGGGACAGGGGCGATTTCGAGAAGAGACCCAGTACTTC	CASSPLGQGRFREETQYF
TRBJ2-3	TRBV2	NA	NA	TGTGCCAGCAGTGTCGTGTCTACGCAGTATTTT	CASSVVSTQYF
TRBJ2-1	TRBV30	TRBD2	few	TGTGCCTGGAGTGATCCCTATCTAGCGGGAGGGCCTAACGTTGGTGAGCAGTTCTTC	CAWSDPYLAGGPNVGEQFF
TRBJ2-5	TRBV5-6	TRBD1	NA	TGTGCCAGCAGCTGGGACAGGGGTGAGGAGACCCAGTACTTC	CASSWDRGEETQYF
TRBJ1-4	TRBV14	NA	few	TGTGCCAGCAGCCAAGGAGGCGGGGGGCGCGAAAAACTGTTTTTT	CASSQGGGGREKLFF
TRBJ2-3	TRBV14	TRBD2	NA	TGTGCCAGCAGCCAAGGGGTAGCGGGAGCCGGCACAGATACGCAGTATTTT	CASSQGVAGAGTDTQYF
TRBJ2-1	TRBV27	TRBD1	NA	TGTGCCAGCAGGGCCGGGACAGGGTTCACCCGCTCCTACAATGAGCAGTTCTTC	CASRAGTGFTRSYNEQFF